A selection of T cell receptor beta chains follows, all from one sample in a study of STAT5B mutations in CD4+ large granular lymphocyte leukemia. Measured with immunoSEQ multiplex PCR; TCRdb has only the in-frame clones, and not every one. The sample records some 23,000 clones, 70% to 80% being singletons. Input material: CD4+ T cells from blood buffy coats. These receptor sequences come from a human donor in good health. Both conserved end residues are part of each CDR3. The D gene is left open where the match is weak.

TRBD1,TRBJ2-5,TRBV11-2,CASSPGTGLRETQYF
-,TRBJ1-5,TRBV29-1,CSVMSYQPQHF
TRBD1,TRBJ2-7,TRBV11-3,CASSWGQGYEQYF
-,TRBJ1-5,TRBV5-4,CASSLGSPGGNQPQHF
-,TRBJ2-6,TRBV28,CASTVTGSGANVLTF
-,TRBJ2-5,TRBV7-3,CASSSGSGETQYF
-,TRBJ2-3,TRBV6-1,CASAPVVGTQYF
TRBD2,TRBJ2-3,TRBV5-1,CASSLLAGGDFGTDTQYF
TRBD1,-,TRBV25-1,CASSEGRDRGYEQYF
TRBD1,TRBJ1-2,TRBV9,CASSYLDRAYGYTF
TRBD1,TRBJ1-4,TRBV7-8,CASSLSPGQRNEKLFF
-,TRBJ2-3,TRBV28,CASSSSPGLGTLGDTQYF
TRBD2,TRBJ2-1,TRBV7-3,CASSPPSGGANEQFF
TRBD2,TRBJ2-1,TRBV5-4,CASSSAGGLTSGEQFF
-,TRBJ1-2,TRBV5-6,CASSSGVGYGYTF
-,TRBJ1-1,TRBV5-1,CASSFEGNTEAFF
-,TRBJ2-6,TRBV7-3,CASSPDRLVLTF
-,TRBJ1-3,TRBV9,CASSGEGQAVHTIYF
-,TRBJ2-3,TRBV7-9,CASSPGFNRADTQYF
TRBD1,TRBJ2-3,TRBV30,CASPAGQGNVRGTDTQYF
-,TRBJ1-2,TRBV28,CASSQIQGKNYGYTF
-,TRBJ2-1,TRBV6-5,CASSYSILQSYNEQFF
-,TRBJ2-1,TRBV10-2,CASRVDRQGPQFF
-,TRBJ2-2,TRBV7-2,CASSLRQQNTGELFF
-,TRBJ2-5,TRBV7-2,CASSFLGTKETQYF
-,TRBJ2-2,TRBV2,CASSESGAPGELFF
-,TRBJ2-5,TRBV5-5,CASSSRAVRETQYF
-,TRBJ1-5,TRBV15,CATSRDNQPQHF
TRBD2,TRBJ2-7,TRBV11-2,CASRRGLAGGSRYEQYF
-,TRBJ1-5,TRBV4-2,CASSQDQSWDQPQHF
TRBD2,TRBJ2-7,TRBV5-6,CASSSLAAGGPHEQYF
-,TRBJ1-1,TRBV2,CASIEGLLSGEAFF
-,TRBJ2-7,TRBV28,CASSPRGGGGEQYF
-,TRBJ1-1,TRBV9,CASSVNAAGNTEAFF
-,TRBJ1-5,TRBV4-1,CASSQGAEPQHF
TRBD2,TRBJ2-1,TRBV11-2,CASSPFPGRGGPNEQFF
-,TRBJ2-3,TRBV10-3,CATLEDGNTDTQYF
TRBD1,TRBJ1-6,TRBV5-1,CASSLTGQGRSPLHF
TRBD2,TRBJ2-1,TRBV7-2,CASSLGSGASGGNEQFF
-,TRBJ1-1,TRBV7-7,CASSINQGTEAFF
-,TRBJ1-6,TRBV6-4,CASSDRGLGNSPLHF